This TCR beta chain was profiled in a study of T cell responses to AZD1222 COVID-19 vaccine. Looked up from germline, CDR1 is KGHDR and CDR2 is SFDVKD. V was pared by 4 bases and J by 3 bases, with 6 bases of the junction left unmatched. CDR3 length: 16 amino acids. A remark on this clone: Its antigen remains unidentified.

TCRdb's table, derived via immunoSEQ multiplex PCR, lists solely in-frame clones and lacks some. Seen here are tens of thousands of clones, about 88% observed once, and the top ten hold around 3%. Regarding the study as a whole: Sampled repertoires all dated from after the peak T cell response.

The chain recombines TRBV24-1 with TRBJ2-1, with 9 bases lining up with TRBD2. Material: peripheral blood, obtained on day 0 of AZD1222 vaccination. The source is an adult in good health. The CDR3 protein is CATSDATSGNYNEQFF. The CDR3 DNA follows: TGTGCCACCAGTGACGCGACTAGCGGAAACTACAATGAGCAGTTCTTC.